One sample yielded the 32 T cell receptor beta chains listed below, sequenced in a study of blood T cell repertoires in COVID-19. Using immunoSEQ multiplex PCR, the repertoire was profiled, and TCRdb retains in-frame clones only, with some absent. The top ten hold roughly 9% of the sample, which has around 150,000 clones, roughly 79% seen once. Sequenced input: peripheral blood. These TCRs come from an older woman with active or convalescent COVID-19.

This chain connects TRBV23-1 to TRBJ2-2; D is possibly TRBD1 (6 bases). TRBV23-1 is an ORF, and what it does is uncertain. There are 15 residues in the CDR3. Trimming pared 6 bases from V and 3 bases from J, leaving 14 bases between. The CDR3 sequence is CASRQTGAHTGELFF. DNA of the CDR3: TGCGCCAGCAGGCAGACAGGAGCACACACCGGGGAGCTGTTTTTT.

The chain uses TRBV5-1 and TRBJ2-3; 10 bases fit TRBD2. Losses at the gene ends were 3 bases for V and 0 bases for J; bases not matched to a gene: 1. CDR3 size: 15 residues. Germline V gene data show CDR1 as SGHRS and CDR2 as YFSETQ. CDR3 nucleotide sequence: TGCGCCAGCAGCTCGACTAGCGGGAGCACAGATACGCAGTATTTT. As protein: CASSSTSGSTDTQYF.

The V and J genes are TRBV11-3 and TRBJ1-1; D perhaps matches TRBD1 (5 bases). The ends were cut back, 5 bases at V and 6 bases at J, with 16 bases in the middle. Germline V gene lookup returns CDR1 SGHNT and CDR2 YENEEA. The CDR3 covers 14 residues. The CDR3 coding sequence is TGTGCCAGCAGCCCTACCCAGGGATCTCCTGAAGCTTTCTTT. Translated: CASSPTQGSPEAFF.

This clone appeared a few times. The CDR3 protein is CASSPGQGYLGGYTF. The CDR3 region has the DNA TGTGCCAGCAGTCCGGGACAGGGCTACTTGGGAGGCTACACCTTC. The chain recombines TRBV27 with TRBJ1-2, with 9 positions matching TRBD1. The CDR3 extends over 15 amino acids. V trimming: 5 bases; J trimming: 8 bases; junction bases outside the gene matches: 12. Germline V gene lookup returns CDR1 MNHEY and CDR2 SMNVEV (reference sequence).

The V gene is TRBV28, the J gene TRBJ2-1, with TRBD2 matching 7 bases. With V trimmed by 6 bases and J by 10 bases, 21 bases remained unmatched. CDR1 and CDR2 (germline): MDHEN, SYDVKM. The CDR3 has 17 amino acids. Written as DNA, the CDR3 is TGTGCCAGCAGGTTAGGGGCCTGGGGACTAAGCCGAGGGGAGCAGTTCTTC. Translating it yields CASRLGAWGLSRGEQFF. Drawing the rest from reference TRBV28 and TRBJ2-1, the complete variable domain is DVKVTQSSRYLVKRTGEKVFLECVQDMDHENMFWYRQDPGLGLRLIYFSYDVKMKEKGDIPEGYSVSREKKERFSLILESASTNQTSMYLCASRLGAWGLSRGEQFFGPGTRLTVL.

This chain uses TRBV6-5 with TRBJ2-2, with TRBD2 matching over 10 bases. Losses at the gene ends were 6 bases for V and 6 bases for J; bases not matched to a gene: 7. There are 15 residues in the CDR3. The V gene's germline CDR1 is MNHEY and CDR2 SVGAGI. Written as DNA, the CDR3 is TGTGCCAGCAGGATGCAGCGGGGGGGCCCCGGGGAGCTGTTTTTT. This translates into CASRMQRGGPGELFF.

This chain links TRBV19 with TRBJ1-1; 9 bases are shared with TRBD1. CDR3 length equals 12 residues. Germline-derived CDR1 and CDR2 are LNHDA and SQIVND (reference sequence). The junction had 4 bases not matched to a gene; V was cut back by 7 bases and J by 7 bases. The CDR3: CASTGQGFEAFF. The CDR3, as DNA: TGTGCCAGTACGGGACAGGGCTTTGAAGCTTTCTTT.

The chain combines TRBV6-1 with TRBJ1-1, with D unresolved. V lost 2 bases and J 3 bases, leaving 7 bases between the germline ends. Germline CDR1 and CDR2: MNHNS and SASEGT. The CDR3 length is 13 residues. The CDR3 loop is CASSELRDTEAFF. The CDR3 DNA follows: TGTGCCAGCAGTGAACTCCGGGACACTGAAGCTTTCTTT.

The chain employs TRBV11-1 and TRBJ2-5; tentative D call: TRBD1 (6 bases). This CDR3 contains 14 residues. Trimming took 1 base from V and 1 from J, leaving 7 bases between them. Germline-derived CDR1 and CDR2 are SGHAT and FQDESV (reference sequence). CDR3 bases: TGTGCCAGCAGCTTAGGACAGGTCCAAGAGACCCAGTACTTC. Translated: CASSLGQVQETQYF.

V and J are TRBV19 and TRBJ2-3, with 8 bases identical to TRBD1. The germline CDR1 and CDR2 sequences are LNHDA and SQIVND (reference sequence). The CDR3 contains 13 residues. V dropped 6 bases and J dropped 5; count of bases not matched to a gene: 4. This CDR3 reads CASRDRVQDTQYF. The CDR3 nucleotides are TGTGCCAGTAGGGACAGGGTTCAAGATACGCAGTATTTT. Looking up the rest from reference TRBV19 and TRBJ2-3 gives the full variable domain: DGGITQSPKYLFRKEGQNVTLSCEQNLNHDAMYWYRQDPGQGLRLIYYSQIVNDFQKGDIAEGYSVSREKKESFPLTVTSAQKNPTAFYLCASRDRVQDTQYFGPGTRLTVL.

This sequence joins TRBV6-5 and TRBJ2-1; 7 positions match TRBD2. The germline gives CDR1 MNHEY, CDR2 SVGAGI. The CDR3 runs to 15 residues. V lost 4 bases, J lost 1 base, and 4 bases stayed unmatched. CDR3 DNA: TGTGCCAGCAGTTCCCTAGCGGCATCCTACAATGAGCAGTTCTTC. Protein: CASSSLAASYNEQFF.

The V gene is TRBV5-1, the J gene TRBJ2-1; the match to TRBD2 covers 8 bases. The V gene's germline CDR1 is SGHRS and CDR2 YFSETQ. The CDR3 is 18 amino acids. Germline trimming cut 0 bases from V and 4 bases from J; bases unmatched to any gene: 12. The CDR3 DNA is TGCGCCAGCAGCTTGGATGTTAGCGGGACTATTCAATACAATGAGCAGTTCTTC. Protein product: CASSLDVSGTIQYNEQFF.

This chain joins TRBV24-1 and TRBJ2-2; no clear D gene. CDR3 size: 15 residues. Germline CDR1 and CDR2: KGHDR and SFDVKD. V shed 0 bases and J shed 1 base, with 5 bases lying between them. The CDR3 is CATSDLAGNTGELFF. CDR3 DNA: TGTGCCACCAGTGATTTGGCAGGGAACACCGGGGAGCTGTTTTTT.

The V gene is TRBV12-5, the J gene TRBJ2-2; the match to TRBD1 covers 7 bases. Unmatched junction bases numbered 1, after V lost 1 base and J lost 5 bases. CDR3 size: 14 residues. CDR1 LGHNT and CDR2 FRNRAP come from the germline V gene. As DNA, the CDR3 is TGTGCTAGTGGTTTGGGGACAGGAACCGGGGAGCTGTTTTTT. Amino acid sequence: CASGLGTGTGELFF.

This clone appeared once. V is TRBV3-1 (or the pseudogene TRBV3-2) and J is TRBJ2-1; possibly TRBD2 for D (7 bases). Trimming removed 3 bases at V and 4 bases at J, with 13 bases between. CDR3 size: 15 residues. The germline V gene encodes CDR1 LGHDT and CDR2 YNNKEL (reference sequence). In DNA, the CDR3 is TGTGCCAGCAGCCACCAGGGGCGGGGGTACAATGAGCAGTTCTTC. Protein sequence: CASSHQGRGYNEQFF.

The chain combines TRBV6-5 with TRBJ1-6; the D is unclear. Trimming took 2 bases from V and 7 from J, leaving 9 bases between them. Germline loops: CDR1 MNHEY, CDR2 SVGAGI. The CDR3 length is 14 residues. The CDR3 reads CASSYNGRNSPLHF. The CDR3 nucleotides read TGTGCCAGCAGTTACAACGGTAGAAATTCACCCCTCCACTTT.

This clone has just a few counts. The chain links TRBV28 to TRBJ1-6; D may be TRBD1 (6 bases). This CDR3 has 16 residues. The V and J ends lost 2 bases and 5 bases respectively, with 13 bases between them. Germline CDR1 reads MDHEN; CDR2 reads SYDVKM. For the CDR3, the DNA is TGTGCCAGCAGTTTAGGCGGCGCAGGGGATAATTCACCCCTCCACTTT. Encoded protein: CASSLGGAGDNSPLHF.

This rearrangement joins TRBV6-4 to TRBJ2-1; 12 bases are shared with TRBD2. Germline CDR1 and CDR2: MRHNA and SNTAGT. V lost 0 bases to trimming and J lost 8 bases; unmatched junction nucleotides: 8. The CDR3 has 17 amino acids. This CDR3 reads CASSDSNLAGGNYEQFF. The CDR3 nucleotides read TGTGCCAGCAGTGACTCGAATCTAGCGGGAGGGAACTATGAGCAGTTCTTC.

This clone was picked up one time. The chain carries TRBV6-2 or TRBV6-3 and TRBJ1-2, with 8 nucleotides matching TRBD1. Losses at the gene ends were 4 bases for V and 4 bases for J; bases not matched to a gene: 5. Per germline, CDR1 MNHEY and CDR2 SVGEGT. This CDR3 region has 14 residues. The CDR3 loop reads CASSSGQGGYGYTF. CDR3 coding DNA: TGTGCCAGCAGTTCCGGACAGGGCGGCTATGGCTACACCTTC.

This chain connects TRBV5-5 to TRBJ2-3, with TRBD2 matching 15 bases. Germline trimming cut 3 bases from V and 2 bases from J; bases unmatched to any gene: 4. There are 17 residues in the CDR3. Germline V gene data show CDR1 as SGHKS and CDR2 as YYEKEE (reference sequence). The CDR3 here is CASSSGTSGGYTDTQYF. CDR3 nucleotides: TGTGCCAGCAGCTCCGGGACTAGCGGGGGGTACACAGATACGCAGTATTTT.

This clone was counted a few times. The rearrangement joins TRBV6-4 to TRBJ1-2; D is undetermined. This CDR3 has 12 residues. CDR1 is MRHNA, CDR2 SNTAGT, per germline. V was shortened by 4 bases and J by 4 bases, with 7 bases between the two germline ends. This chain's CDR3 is CASSASGYGYTF. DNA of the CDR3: TGTGCCAGCAGTGCATCAGGCTATGGCTACACCTTC.

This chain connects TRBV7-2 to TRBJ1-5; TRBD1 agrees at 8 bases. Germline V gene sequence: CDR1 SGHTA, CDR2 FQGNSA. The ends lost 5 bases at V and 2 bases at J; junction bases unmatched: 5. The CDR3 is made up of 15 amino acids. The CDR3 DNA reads TGTGCCAGCAGCATCCAGGGGGCGGGCAATCAGCCCCAGCATTTT. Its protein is CASSIQGAGNQPQHF.

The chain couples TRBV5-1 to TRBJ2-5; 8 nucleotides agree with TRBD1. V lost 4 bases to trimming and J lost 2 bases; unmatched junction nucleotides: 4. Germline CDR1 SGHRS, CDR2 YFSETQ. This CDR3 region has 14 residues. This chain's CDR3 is CASSPRTGQETQYF. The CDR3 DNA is TGCGCCAGCAGCCCTAGGACAGGGCAAGAGACCCAGTACTTC.

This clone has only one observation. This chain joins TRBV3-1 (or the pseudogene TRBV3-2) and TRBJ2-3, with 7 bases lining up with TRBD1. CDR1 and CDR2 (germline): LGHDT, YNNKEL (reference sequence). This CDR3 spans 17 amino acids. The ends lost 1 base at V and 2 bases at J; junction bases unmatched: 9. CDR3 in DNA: TGTGCCAGCAGCCAAGGTCTGTCGACAGGGTCCACAGATACGCAGTATTTT. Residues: CASSQGLSTGSTDTQYF.

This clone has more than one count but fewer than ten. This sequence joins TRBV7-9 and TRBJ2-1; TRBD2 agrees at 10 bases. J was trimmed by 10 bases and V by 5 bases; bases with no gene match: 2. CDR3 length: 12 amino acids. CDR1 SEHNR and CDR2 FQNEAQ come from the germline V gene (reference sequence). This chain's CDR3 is CASSTGLAEQFF. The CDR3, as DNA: TGTGCCAGCAGCACGGGACTAGCGGAGCAGTTCTTC. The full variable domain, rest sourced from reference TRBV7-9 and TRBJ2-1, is DTGVSQNPRHKITKRGQNVTFRCDPISEHNRLYWYRQTLGQGPEFLTYFQNEAQLEKSRLLSDRFSAERPKGSFSTLEIQRTEQGDSAMYLCASSTGLAEQFFGPGTRLTVL.

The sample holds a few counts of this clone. The CDR3 protein is CATSYDGSYNQPQHF. CDR3 coding DNA: TGTGCCACCAGCTACGATGGGAGTTACAATCAGCCCCAGCATTTT. The V and J genes are TRBV15 and TRBJ1-5; D unresolved. Looked up from germline, CDR1 is LNHNV and CDR2 is YYDKDF (reference sequence). The CDR3 length is 15 residues. Trimming removed 5 bases from V and 3 bases from J, with 14 bases in between.

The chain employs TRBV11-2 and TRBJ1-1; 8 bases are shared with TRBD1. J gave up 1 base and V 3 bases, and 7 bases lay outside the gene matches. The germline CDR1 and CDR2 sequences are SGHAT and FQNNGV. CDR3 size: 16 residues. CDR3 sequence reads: CASSLRAGGRNTEAFF. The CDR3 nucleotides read TGTGCCAGCAGCTTGAGGGCAGGGGGCAGGAACACTGAAGCTTTCTTT.

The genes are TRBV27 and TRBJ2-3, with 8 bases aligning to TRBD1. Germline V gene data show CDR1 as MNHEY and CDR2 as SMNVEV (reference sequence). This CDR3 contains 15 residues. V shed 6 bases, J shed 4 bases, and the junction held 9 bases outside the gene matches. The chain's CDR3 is CASRRGQGISDTQYF. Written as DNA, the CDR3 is TGTGCCAGCAGACGAGGACAGGGTATTTCAGATACGCAGTATTTT.

CDR3 nucleotides: TGTGCCAGCAGCTTACAGGGGACAGGGGATTACTATGGCTACACCTTC. Amino acids: CASSLQGTGDYYGYTF. This chain joins TRBV5-5 and TRBJ1-2; TRBD1 matches 10 bases. This CDR3 comprises 16 residues. CDR1 is SGHKS, CDR2 YYEKEE, per germline (reference sequence). Germline trimming cut 2 bases from V and 3 bases from J; bases unmatched to any gene: 7.

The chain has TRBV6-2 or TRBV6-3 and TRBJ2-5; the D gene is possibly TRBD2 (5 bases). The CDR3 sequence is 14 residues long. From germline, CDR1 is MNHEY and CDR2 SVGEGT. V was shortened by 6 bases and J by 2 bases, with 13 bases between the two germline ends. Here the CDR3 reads CASSPSAGQETQYF. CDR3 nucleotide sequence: TGTGCCAGCAGCCCCTCCGCGGGTCAAGAGACCCAGTACTTC.

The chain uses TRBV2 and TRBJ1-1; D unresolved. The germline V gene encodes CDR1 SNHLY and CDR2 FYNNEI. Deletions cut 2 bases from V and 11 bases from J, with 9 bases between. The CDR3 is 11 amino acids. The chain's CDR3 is CASSEPGLAFF. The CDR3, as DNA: TGTGCCAGCAGTGAACCGGGGTTGGCTTTCTTT. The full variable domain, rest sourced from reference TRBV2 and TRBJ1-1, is EPEVTQTPSHQVTQMGQEVILRCVPISNHLYFYWYRQILGQKVEFLVSFYNNEISEKSEIFDDQFSVERPDGSNFTLKIRSTKLEDSAMYFCASSEPGLAFFGQGTRLTVV.

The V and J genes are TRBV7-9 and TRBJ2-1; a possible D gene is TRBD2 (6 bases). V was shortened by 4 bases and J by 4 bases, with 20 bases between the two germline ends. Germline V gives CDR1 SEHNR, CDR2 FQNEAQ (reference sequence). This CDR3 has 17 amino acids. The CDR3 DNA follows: TGTGCCAGCAGCTCCAGTCAAGCGGGCTTTAAGTACAATGAGCAGTTCTTC. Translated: CASSSSQAGFKYNEQFF.